This T cell receptor (beta chain) appears in the sequencing data of a study of CD8 T cells in Susac syndrome. About the study: Patients with Susac syndrome were, at the time of blood collection, therapy-naive, maintained on corticosteroids, or maintained on intravenous immunoglobulin alone.

The authors reverse transcribed roughly 0.5 to 1 ug RNA with random hexamers. The amplification used immunoSEQ multiplex PCR on TCR beta CDR3; it spanned 54 Vbeta and 13 Jbeta. TCRdb reprocessed the immunoSEQ multiplex PCR reads with MiXCR, giving one entry per CDR3 protein. The table records 120,000 or so distinct CDR3 sequences, 96% of them present only once. The CDR3 extends over 15 amino acids. CDR1 is DFQATT, CDR2 SNEGSKA, per germline (reference sequence). With 0 bases removed from V and 5 bases from J, the gap between germline ends came to 17 bases. The V call is TRBV20-1, the J call TRBJ2-7; D possibly matches TRBD1 or TRBD2 (6 bases each). The sequenced sample was CD4+ T cells from PBMCs. The clonotype comes from a human donor with Susac syndrome. The CDR3 DNA reads as TGCAGTGCTAGAGATTTACTAAGGGGGGTCGACGAGCAGTACTTC. Translation gives CSARDLLRGVDEQYF.